The following is a TCR beta chain sequence with its context. Per the original data handling: Estimated nucleated cell counts came from reference gene primer amplification. The repertoire was sequenced with immunoSEQ multiplex PCR; TCRdb's copy has only in-frame clones and lacks some. The V and J calls and clone size are taken from that table; D and trimming were inferred from the DNA. The table has over 130,000 clones, 85% seen once. This sample is drawn from a study of blood T cell repertoires in COVID-19. Study background: The United States, Italy and Spain provided the acute and convalescent COVID-19 samples. Sample material is recorded as cDNA or gDNA derived from T cells, B-cell-depleted T cells, or PBMCs.

The CDR3 runs to 15 residues. Per the germline V gene, CDR1 is SEHNR and CDR2 is FQNEAQ (reference sequence). The junction had 4 bases not matched to a gene; V was cut back by 0 bases and J by 5 bases. This clonotype was obtained from a man between 45 and 60 years old with acute or convalescent COVID-19. Material: peripheral blood. The V gene is TRBV7-9, the J gene TRBJ2-4, with 7 bases aligning to TRBD2. This CDR3 is CASSLASGRENIQYF. The CDR3 DNA sequence: TGTGCCAGCAGCTTAGCGTCAGGGAGGGAAAACATTCAGTACTTC.